These T cell receptor beta chains were read from a single sample in a study of cytomegalovirus exposure and HLA in healthy donors. The method was immunoSEQ multiplex PCR; TCRdb's version includes in-frame clones alone and lacks a portion of them. The repertoire holds around 250,000 clones, around 89% seen once, with roughly 0.4% in the top ten. Material: PBMCs. Source of these receptors: a woman between 18 and 30 years old in good health and CMV-seronegative. CDR3s include the opening cysteine and the closing phenylalanine or tryptophan. The order of the fields is J gene, clone size, V gene, D gene, CDR3 DNA, CDR3 protein. D genes are given only for firm matches. Clone size, where shown, is once, few, many, or a class for clones that have expanded.

j_call: TRBJ2-5; clone_size: .; v_call: TRBV7-9; d_call: .; cdr3_nt: TGTGCCAGCAGCAAATCACAGGCCCAAGAGACCCAGTACTTC; cdr3_aa: CASSKSQAQETQYF
j_call: TRBJ2-4; clone_size: .; v_call: TRBV7-3; d_call: TRBD2; cdr3_nt: TGTGCCAGCAGCCCTGGGGGGGTAGCCAAAAACATTCAGTACTTC; cdr3_aa: CASSPGGVAKNIQYF
j_call: TRBJ2-2; clone_size: .; v_call: TRBV6-1; d_call: TRBD1; cdr3_nt: TGTGCCAGCAGTGAACAGGGGGCGAACACCGGGGAGCTGTTTTTT; cdr3_aa: CASSEQGANTGELFF
j_call: TRBJ1-1; clone_size: .; v_call: TRBV5-1; d_call: TRBD1; cdr3_nt: TGCGCCAGCAGCTCAAGGACAGGGGGGAACACTGAAGCTTTCTTT; cdr3_aa: CASSSRTGGNTEAFF
j_call: TRBJ2-7; clone_size: few; v_call: TRBV4-3; d_call: .; cdr3_nt: TGCGCCAGCAGCCAAGAATGGTCGGGGGGCGGGTACGAGCAGTACTTC; cdr3_aa: CASSQEWSGGGYEQYF
j_call: TRBJ1-5; clone_size: .; v_call: TRBV7-2; d_call: .; cdr3_nt: TGTGCCAGCAGCTACTACAGGGCTGGAAATCAGCCCCAGCATTTT; cdr3_aa: CASSYYRAGNQPQHF
j_call: TRBJ2-2; clone_size: .; v_call: TRBV28; d_call: TRBD2; cdr3_nt: TGTGCCAGCAGTTTATCAGGACTAGCGGGGGCCTCGGGCACCGGGGAGCTGTTTTTT; cdr3_aa: CASSLSGLAGASGTGELFF
j_call: TRBJ1-1; clone_size: .; v_call: TRBV28; d_call: .; cdr3_nt: TGTGCCAGCAGACTTCAGTGGGGGCTGGCTTTCTTT; cdr3_aa: CASRLQWGLAFF
j_call: TRBJ1-4; clone_size: .; v_call: TRBV28; d_call: .; cdr3_nt: TGTGCCAGCAGTTTCGGTTGGGGAGTTGAAAAACTGTTTTTT; cdr3_aa: CASSFGWGVEKLFF
j_call: TRBJ1-3; clone_size: few; v_call: TRBV27; d_call: .; cdr3_nt: TGTGCCAGCAGCCCGACAGGAGACGACTCGCCATATTTT; cdr3_aa: CASSPTGDDSPYF
j_call: TRBJ1-3; clone_size: .; v_call: TRBV15; d_call: .; cdr3_nt: TGTGCCACCAGCAGAGTTAGGGGAAGCTCTGGAAACACCATATATTTT; cdr3_aa: CATSRVRGSSGNTIYF
j_call: TRBJ1-5; clone_size: .; v_call: TRBV2; d_call: TRBD1; cdr3_nt: TGTGCCAGCAGTGAAGAAACAGGGGGCGGTCAGCCCCAGCATTTT; cdr3_aa: CASSEETGGGQPQHF
j_call: TRBJ2-2; clone_size: .; v_call: TRBV27; d_call: .; cdr3_nt: TGTGCCAGCAGTTCCCGGTTCGGGGAGCTGTTTTTT; cdr3_aa: CASSSRFGELFF
j_call: TRBJ1-2; clone_size: .; v_call: TRBV29-1; d_call: .; cdr3_nt: TGCAGCGCTGGGGGGGGATCCGATGGCTACACCTTC; cdr3_aa: CSAGGGSDGYTF
j_call: TRBJ2-5; clone_size: .; v_call: TRBV10-2; d_call: .; cdr3_nt: TGCGCCAGCAGCACGGGGGTCGGGGAGACCCAGTACTTC; cdr3_aa: CASSTGVGETQYF
j_call: TRBJ1-2; clone_size: .; v_call: TRBV4-3; d_call: .; cdr3_nt: TGCGCCAGCAGCCAAGACAGGGCCTCATGGTGGGGCTACACCTTC; cdr3_aa: CASSQDRASWWGYTF
j_call: TRBJ1-1; clone_size: once; v_call: TRBV11-2; d_call: .; cdr3_nt: TGTGCCAGCAGCTTTGAGGGATCGAACACTGAAGCTTTCTTT; cdr3_aa: CASSFEGSNTEAFF
j_call: TRBJ2-4; clone_size: .; v_call: TRBV7-2; d_call: TRBD2; cdr3_nt: TGTGCCAGCAGCTTAGCGGAAGTAACGTTAGCTAGCGGGGCAAACATCTTC; cdr3_aa: CASSLAEVTLASGANIF
j_call: TRBJ1-2; clone_size: .; v_call: TRBV5-1; d_call: .; cdr3_nt: TGCGCCAGCAGCTTGGGCGGTGCCGATGGCTACACCTTC; cdr3_aa: CASSLGGADGYTF
j_call: TRBJ2-3; clone_size: .; v_call: TRBV6-4; d_call: .; cdr3_nt: TGTGCCAGCAGTGACTGGGTGGTAGCGCACAGCCCCCAGTATTTT; cdr3_aa: CASSDWVVAHSPQYF
j_call: TRBJ2-1; clone_size: .; v_call: TRBV4-1; d_call: TRBD2; cdr3_nt: TGCGCCAGCAGCCAAGGGCCGGCGCGGGGGGGCCGGAATGAGCAGTTCTTC; cdr3_aa: CASSQGPARGGRNEQFF
j_call: TRBJ2-3; clone_size: .; v_call: TRBV11-3; d_call: .; cdr3_nt: TGTGCCAGCAGCTTAGTGGCAGGGTCAGATACGCAGTATTTT; cdr3_aa: CASSLVAGSDTQYF
j_call: TRBJ2-5; clone_size: .; v_call: TRBV5-1; d_call: TRBD2; cdr3_nt: TGCGCCAGCAGCTTGTCTCTAGCGGGGGGCCAAGAGACCCAGTACTTC; cdr3_aa: CASSLSLAGGQETQYF
j_call: TRBJ2-7; clone_size: .; v_call: TRBV7-2; d_call: .; cdr3_nt: TGTGCCAGCAGCTCAAGCCCTGACAGCGCCTACGAGCAGTACTTC; cdr3_aa: CASSSSPDSAYEQYF
j_call: TRBJ2-2; clone_size: .; v_call: TRBV10-3; d_call: TRBD2; cdr3_nt: TGTGCCATCAGTGAGTCTCGGACTAGCGGGGGCCAACGGGGGACCGGGGAGCTGTTTTTT; cdr3_aa: CAISESRTSGGQRGTGELFF
j_call: TRBJ2-1; clone_size: .; v_call: TRBV11-1; d_call: TRBD2; cdr3_nt: TGTGCCAGCAGCAGTAGCGGGGGCAGAAGCTCCTACAATGAGCAGTTCTTC; cdr3_aa: CASSSSGGRSSYNEQFF
j_call: TRBJ1-1; clone_size: .; v_call: TRBV19; d_call: TRBD1; cdr3_nt: TGTGCCAGTAGTGCAGACGACAGGGTAACTGAAGCTTTCTTT; cdr3_aa: CASSADDRVTEAFF
j_call: TRBJ1-2; clone_size: .; v_call: TRBV28; d_call: TRBD1; cdr3_nt: TGTGCCAGCACCGCCAGGGGGCGCCCGGTGGGCTACACCTTC; cdr3_aa: CASTARGRPVGYTF
j_call: TRBJ2-4; clone_size: .; v_call: TRBV27; d_call: .; cdr3_nt: TGTGCCAGCAGTCACCGGGACACTACTACCGAGGTAGCCAAAAACATTCAGTACTTC; cdr3_aa: CASSHRDTTTEVAKNIQYF
j_call: TRBJ1-5; clone_size: .; v_call: TRBV28; d_call: .; cdr3_nt: TGTGCCAGCAGGCAAGGGGCCACAACTGGCCCCCAGCATTTT; cdr3_aa: CASRQGATTGPQHF
j_call: TRBJ2-1; clone_size: .; v_call: TRBV5-1; d_call: TRBD2; cdr3_nt: TGCGCCAGCAGCTTGGGCGGGGGGTTTTACAATGAGCAGTTCTTC; cdr3_aa: CASSLGGGFYNEQFF
j_call: TRBJ1-2; clone_size: .; v_call: TRBV29-1; d_call: .; cdr3_nt: TGCAGCGTTGAAAATAGGGGCAATAACTATGGCTACACCTTC; cdr3_aa: CSVENRGNNYGYTF
j_call: TRBJ1-6; clone_size: .; v_call: TRBV7-8; d_call: TRBD1; cdr3_nt: TGTGCCAGCAGCCAGACCGGGACAGGGAATTCACCCCTCCACTTT; cdr3_aa: CASSQTGTGNSPLHF
j_call: TRBJ2-3; clone_size: .; v_call: TRBV6-1; d_call: .; cdr3_nt: TGTGCCAGCAGTGAATATGAGGTGCTGAGCACAGATACGCAGTATTTT; cdr3_aa: CASSEYEVLSTDTQYF
j_call: TRBJ1-3; clone_size: .; v_call: TRBV9; d_call: TRBD1; cdr3_nt: TGTGCCAGCAGTCCCTATTGGACAGGGGCTGGAAACACCATATATTTT; cdr3_aa: CASSPYWTGAGNTIYF
j_call: TRBJ1-5; clone_size: once; v_call: TRBV6-1; d_call: TRBD1; cdr3_nt: TGTGCCAGCAGTGAATGGACAGGGCCTAGCAATCAGCCCCAGCATTTT; cdr3_aa: CASSEWTGPSNQPQHF
j_call: TRBJ1-1; clone_size: .; v_call: TRBV7-9; d_call: .; cdr3_nt: TGTGCCAGCAGCGCCACACAGGTCTACACTGAAGCTTTCTTT; cdr3_aa: CASSATQVYTEAFF
j_call: TRBJ2-1; clone_size: .; v_call: TRBV12-5; d_call: TRBD2; cdr3_nt: TGTGCTAGTGGTACTACTAGCGGGGGGCATTACAATGAGCAGTTCTTC; cdr3_aa: CASGTTSGGHYNEQFF
j_call: TRBJ2-7; clone_size: .; v_call: TRBV28; d_call: .; cdr3_nt: TGTGCCAGCAGCCGCGGGGAGGCCTACGAGCAGTACTTC; cdr3_aa: CASSRGEAYEQYF
j_call: TRBJ2-1; clone_size: once; v_call: TRBV27; d_call: TRBD2; cdr3_nt: TGTGCCAGCAGTTTATCGGGACTAGCGGTAGTCTTC; cdr3_aa: CASSLSGLAVVF
j_call: TRBJ1-1; clone_size: .; v_call: TRBV6-5; d_call: .; cdr3_nt: TGTGCCAGCAGGGGGAGACCGGGCACTGAAGCTTTCTTT; cdr3_aa: CASRGRPGTEAFF
j_call: TRBJ2-3; clone_size: .; v_call: TRBV4-2; d_call: TRBD1; cdr3_nt: TGTGCCAGCAGCCAAGAGGACAGGGGGTCAGATACGCAGTATTTT; cdr3_aa: CASSQEDRGSDTQYF
j_call: TRBJ1-2; clone_size: .; v_call: TRBV2; d_call: TRBD1; cdr3_nt: TGTGCCAGCAGTGGACAGGGCCCTAACTATGGCTACACCTTC; cdr3_aa: CASSGQGPNYGYTF
j_call: TRBJ1-1; clone_size: few; v_call: TRBV9; d_call: .; cdr3_nt: TGTGCCAGCAGCGTAGTGGGGGACATTGAAGCTTTCTTT; cdr3_aa: CASSVVGDIEAFF
j_call: TRBJ1-3; clone_size: .; v_call: TRBV7-9; d_call: .; cdr3_nt: TGTGCCAGCAGCAGCCGGGATCGTATCTCTGGAAACACCATATATTTT; cdr3_aa: CASSSRDRISGNTIYF
j_call: TRBJ2-1; clone_size: .; v_call: TRBV7-6; d_call: TRBD2; cdr3_nt: TGTGCCAGCAGCTTGCGGGGGGCGCCCCTACTGGACAATGAGCAGTTCTTC; cdr3_aa: CASSLRGAPLLDNEQFF
j_call: TRBJ1-3; clone_size: .; v_call: TRBV6-5; d_call: .; cdr3_nt: TGTGCCAGCAGTTACGGGGCGCCTAGCTCTGGAAACACCATATATTTT; cdr3_aa: CASSYGAPSSGNTIYF
j_call: TRBJ2-3; clone_size: .; v_call: TRBV18; d_call: .; cdr3_nt: TGTGCCAGCTCACTAAACAGGGCAGATACGCAGTATTTT; cdr3_aa: CASSLNRADTQYF
j_call: TRBJ1-1; clone_size: .; v_call: TRBV10-1; d_call: TRBD1; cdr3_nt: TGCGCCAGCAGTGAGTCACAGGGGGTCACTGAAGCTTTCTTT; cdr3_aa: CASSESQGVTEAFF
j_call: TRBJ1-5; clone_size: few; v_call: TRBV19; d_call: TRBD1; cdr3_nt: TGTGCCAGTAGTAGACAGGGACGGCAGCCCCAGCATTTT; cdr3_aa: CASSRQGRQPQHF
j_call: TRBJ1-2; clone_size: once; v_call: TRBV6-1; d_call: TRBD1; cdr3_nt: TGTGCCAGCAGTGCGCGGACAGGGGGCTATGGCTACACCTTC; cdr3_aa: CASSARTGGYGYTF
j_call: TRBJ2-3; clone_size: .; v_call: TRBV6-1; d_call: TRBD2; cdr3_nt: TGTGCCAGCTCTAGCGGGGGAGGAGATACGCAGTATTTT; cdr3_aa: CASSSGGGDTQYF
j_call: TRBJ1-1; clone_size: .; v_call: TRBV6-1; d_call: .; cdr3_nt: TGTGCCAGCAGTGAAAGGGACTTAGACTGGAACACTGAAGCTTTCTTT; cdr3_aa: CASSERDLDWNTEAFF
j_call: TRBJ1-1; clone_size: .; v_call: TRBV5-6; d_call: .; cdr3_nt: TGTGCCAGCAGCTTGAGGGTTGGAGGAGTCGAAGCTTTCTTT; cdr3_aa: CASSLRVGGVEAFF
j_call: TRBJ2-5; clone_size: .; v_call: TRBV9; d_call: TRBD2; cdr3_nt: TGTGCCAGCAGCGTAGGTGGGACTAGCGGGACAGAGACCCAGTACTTC; cdr3_aa: CASSVGGTSGTETQYF
j_call: TRBJ1-1; clone_size: .; v_call: TRBV13; d_call: .; cdr3_nt: TGTGCCAGCAGCCCCCCCCAGGCCACTGAAGCTTTCTTT; cdr3_aa: CASSPPQATEAFF
j_call: TRBJ2-4; clone_size: .; v_call: TRBV7-8; d_call: .; cdr3_nt: TGTGCCAGCAGCTTAGTCGGAGGGGGCGGTGGCATTCAGTACTTC; cdr3_aa: CASSLVGGGGGIQYF